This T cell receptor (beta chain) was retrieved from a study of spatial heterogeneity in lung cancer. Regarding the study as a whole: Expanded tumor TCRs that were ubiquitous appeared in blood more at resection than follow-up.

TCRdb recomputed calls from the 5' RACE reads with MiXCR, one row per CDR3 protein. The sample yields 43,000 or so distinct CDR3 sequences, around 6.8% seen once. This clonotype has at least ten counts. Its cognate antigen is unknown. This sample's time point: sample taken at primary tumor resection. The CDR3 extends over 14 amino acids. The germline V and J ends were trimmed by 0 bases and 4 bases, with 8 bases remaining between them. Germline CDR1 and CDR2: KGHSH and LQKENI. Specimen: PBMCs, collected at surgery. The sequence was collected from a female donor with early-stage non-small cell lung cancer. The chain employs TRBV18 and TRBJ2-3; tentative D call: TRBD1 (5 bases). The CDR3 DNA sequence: TGTGCCAGCTCACCACCACCAGGGTCAGATACGCAGTATTTT. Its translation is CASSPPPGSDTQYF.